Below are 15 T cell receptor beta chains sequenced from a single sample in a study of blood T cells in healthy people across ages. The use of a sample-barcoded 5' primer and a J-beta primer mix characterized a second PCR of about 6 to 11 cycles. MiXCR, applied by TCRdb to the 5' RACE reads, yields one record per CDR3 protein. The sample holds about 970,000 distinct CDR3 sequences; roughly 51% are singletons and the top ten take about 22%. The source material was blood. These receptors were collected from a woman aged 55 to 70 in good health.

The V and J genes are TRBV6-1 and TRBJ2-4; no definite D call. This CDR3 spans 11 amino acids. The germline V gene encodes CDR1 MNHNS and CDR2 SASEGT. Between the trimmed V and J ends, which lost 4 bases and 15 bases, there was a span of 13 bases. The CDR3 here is CASSGSYERYF. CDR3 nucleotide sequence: TGTGCCAGCAGTGGTTCCTACGAGCGGTACTTC.

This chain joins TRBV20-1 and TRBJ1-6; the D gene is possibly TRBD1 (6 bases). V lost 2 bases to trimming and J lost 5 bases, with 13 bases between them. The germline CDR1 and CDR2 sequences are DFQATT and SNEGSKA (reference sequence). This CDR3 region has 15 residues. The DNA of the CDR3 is TGCAGTGCTAGATTCGGGGGGCGGAATAATTCACCCCTCCACTTT. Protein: CSARFGGRNNSPLHF.

The CDR3 nucleotides are TGCAGTCCGGAGGGCCCCTCCTACAATGAGCAGTTCTTC. As protein: CSPEGPSYNEQFF. This chain joins TRBV20-1 and TRBJ2-1, with D possibly being TRBD2 (6 bases). CDR1 and CDR2 from the germline V gene are DFQATT and SNEGSKA (reference sequence). CDR3 length equals 13 residues. Trimming took off 8 bases at V and 0 bases at J, with 11 bases between the two ends.

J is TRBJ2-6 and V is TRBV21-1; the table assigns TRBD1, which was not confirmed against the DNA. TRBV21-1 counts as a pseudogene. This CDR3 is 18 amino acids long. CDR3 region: CASSYRTGGGSGANVLTF. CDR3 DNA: TGTGCCAGCAGCTACCGGACAGGGGGCGGGTCTGGGGCCAACGTCCTGACTTTC.

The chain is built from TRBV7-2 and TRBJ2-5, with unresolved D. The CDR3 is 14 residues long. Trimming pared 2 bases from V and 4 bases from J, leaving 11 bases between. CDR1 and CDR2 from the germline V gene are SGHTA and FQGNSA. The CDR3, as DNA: TGTGCCAGCAGCTTACAGTTAACGGGAGAGACCCAGTACTTC. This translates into CASSLQLTGETQYF.

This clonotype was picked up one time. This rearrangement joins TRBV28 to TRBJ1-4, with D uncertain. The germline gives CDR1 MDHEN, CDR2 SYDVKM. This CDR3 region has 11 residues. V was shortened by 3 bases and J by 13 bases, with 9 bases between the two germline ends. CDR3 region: CASSFGERLFF. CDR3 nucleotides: TGTGCCAGCAGTTTTGGGGAGAGACTGTTTTTT.

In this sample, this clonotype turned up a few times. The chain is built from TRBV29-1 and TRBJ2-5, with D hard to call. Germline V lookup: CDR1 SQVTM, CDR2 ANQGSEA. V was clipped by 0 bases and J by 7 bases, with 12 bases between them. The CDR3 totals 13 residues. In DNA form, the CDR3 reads TGCAGCGTTGAAGATCATCAGGAACGGACCCAGTACTTC. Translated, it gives CSVEDHQERTQYF.

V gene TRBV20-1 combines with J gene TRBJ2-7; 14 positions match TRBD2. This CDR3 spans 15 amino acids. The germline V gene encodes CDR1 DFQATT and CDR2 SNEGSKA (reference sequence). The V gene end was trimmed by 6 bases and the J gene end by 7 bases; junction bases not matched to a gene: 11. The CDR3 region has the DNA TGCAGTGCCTTACCGGGACTAGCGGGAGTAGGTGAGCAGTACTTC. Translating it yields CSALPGLAGVGEQYF.

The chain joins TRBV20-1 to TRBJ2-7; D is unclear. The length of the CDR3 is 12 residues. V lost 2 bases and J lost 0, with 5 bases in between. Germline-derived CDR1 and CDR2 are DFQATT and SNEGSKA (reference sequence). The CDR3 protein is CSARRRSYEQYF. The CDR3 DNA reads TGCAGTGCTAGACGGCGCTCCTACGAGCAGTACTTC.

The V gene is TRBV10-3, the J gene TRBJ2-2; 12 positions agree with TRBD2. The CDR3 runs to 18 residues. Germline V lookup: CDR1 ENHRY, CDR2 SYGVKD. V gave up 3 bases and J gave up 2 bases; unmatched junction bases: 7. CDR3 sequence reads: CAISDWATSGSNTGELFF. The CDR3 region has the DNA TGTGCCATCAGTGACTGGGCGACTAGCGGGAGTAACACCGGGGAGCTGTTTTTT.

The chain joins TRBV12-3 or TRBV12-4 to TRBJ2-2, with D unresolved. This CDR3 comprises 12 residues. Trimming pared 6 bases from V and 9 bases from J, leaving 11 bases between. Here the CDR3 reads CASSPELRELFF. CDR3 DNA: TGTGCCAGCAGCCCTGAGCTCCGGGAGCTGTTTTTT.

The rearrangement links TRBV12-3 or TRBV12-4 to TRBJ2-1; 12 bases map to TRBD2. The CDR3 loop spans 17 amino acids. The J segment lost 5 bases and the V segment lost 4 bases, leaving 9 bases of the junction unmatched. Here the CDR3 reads CASSSRGLAGRDNEQFF. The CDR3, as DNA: TGTGCCAGCAGTTCGAGGGGACTAGCGGGTCGGGACAATGAGCAGTTCTTC.

CDR3 DNA sequence: TGTGCCAGCAGTCTCGCCCTTTTTAGCGGGAGGTCTGACGAGCAGTACTTC. It encodes CASSLALFSGRSDEQYF. The chain links TRBV12-3 or TRBV12-4 to TRBJ2-7; 10 bases align to TRBD2. V dropped 5 bases and J dropped 5; count of bases not matched to a gene: 15. The CDR3 has 17 amino acids.

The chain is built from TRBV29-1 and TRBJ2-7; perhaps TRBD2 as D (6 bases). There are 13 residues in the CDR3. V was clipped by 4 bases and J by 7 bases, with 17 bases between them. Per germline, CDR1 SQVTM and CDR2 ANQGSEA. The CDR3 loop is CSVVNGRDSEQYF. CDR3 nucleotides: TGCAGCGTTGTGAACGGGAGAGATAGTGAGCAGTACTTC.

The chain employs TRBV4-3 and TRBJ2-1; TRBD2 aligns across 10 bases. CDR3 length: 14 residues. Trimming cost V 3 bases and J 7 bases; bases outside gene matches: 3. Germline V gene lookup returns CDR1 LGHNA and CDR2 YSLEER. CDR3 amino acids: CASSQASGSNEQFF. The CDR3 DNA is TGCGCCAGCAGCCAGGCTAGCGGGAGTAATGAGCAGTTCTTC.